Listed here are 5 T cell receptor beta chains from one sample, sequenced in a study of blood T cell repertoires in COVID-19. The repertoire was sequenced with immunoSEQ multiplex PCR; TCRdb's copy has only in-frame clones and lacks some. The repertoire holds roughly 120,000 clones, with 85% to 90% as singletons. Sequences were obtained from peripheral blood. These receptors were collected from a woman aged 45-65 years with acute or convalescent COVID-19.

The chain uses TRBV13 and TRBJ1-6, with 7 bases aligning to TRBD1. Trimming cost V 6 bases and J 6 bases; bases outside gene matches: 8. The CDR3 has 15 residues. In germline, CDR1 is PRHDT, CDR2 FYEKMQ (reference sequence). Here the CDR3 reads CASSKVGGRNSPLHF. In nucleotides, the CDR3 is TGTGCCAGCAGTAAAGTAGGGGGCCGTAATTCACCCCTCCACTTT.

The chain recombines TRBV11-3 with TRBJ2-3, with D possibly being TRBD2 (6 bases). CDR1 and CDR2 (germline): SGHNT, YENEEA. The CDR3 consists of 12 residues. The V end lost 0 bases, the J end lost 10 bases, and 8 bases lay between the germline ends. CDR3 in DNA: TGTGCCAGCAGCTTAGACAGGAGGGCGCAGTATTTT. Translation: CASSLDRRAQYF.

This chain uses TRBV7-2 with TRBJ1-2, with 9 bases lining up with TRBD1. The CDR3 spans 16 residues. Losses at the gene ends were 5 bases for V and 4 bases for J; bases not matched to a gene: 11. CDR1 and CDR2 from the germline V gene are SGHTA and FQGNSA. The CDR3 region is CASSLLQGAQTYGYTF. CDR3 coding DNA: TGTGCCAGCAGCCTCTTACAGGGGGCGCAGACCTATGGCTACACCTTC.

The rearrangement joins TRBV19 to TRBJ2-7; 7 bases are a match to TRBD2. Germline CDR1 is LNHDA and CDR2 is SQIVND (reference sequence). With 2 bases clipped from V and 4 bases from J, the junction kept 5 bases outside the gene matches. This CDR3 is built from 14 residues. The CDR3 nucleotides read TGTGCCAGTAGTATATCTGAGCGGGGTTACGAGCAGTACTTC. It translates to CASSISERGYEQYF.

There are a few counts of this clone. The CDR3 region is CASSSGTGFYEQYF. DNA for the CDR3: TGTGCCAGCAGTTCTGGGACAGGGTTCTACGAGCAGTACTTC. The chain recombines TRBV7-9 with TRBJ2-7, with 9 bases aligning to TRBD1. In germline, CDR1 is SEHNR, CDR2 FQNEAQ (reference sequence). V shed 6 bases, J shed 3 bases, and the junction held 6 bases outside the gene matches. The CDR3 has 14 residues.